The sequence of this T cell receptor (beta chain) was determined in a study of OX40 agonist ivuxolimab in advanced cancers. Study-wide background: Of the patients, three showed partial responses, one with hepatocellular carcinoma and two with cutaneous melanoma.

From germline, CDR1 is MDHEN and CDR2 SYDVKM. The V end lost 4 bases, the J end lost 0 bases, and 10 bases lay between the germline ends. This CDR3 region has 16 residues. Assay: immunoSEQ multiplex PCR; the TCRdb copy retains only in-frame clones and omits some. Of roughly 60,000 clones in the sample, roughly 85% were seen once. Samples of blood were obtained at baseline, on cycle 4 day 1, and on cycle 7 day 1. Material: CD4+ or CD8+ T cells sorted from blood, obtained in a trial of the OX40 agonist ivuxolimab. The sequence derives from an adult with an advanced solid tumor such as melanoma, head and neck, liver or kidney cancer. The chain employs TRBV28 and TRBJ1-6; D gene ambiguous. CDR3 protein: CASSSEMSSYNSPLHF. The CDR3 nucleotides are TGTGCCAGCAGTTCGGAGATGAGCTCCTATAATTCACCCCTCCACTTT.